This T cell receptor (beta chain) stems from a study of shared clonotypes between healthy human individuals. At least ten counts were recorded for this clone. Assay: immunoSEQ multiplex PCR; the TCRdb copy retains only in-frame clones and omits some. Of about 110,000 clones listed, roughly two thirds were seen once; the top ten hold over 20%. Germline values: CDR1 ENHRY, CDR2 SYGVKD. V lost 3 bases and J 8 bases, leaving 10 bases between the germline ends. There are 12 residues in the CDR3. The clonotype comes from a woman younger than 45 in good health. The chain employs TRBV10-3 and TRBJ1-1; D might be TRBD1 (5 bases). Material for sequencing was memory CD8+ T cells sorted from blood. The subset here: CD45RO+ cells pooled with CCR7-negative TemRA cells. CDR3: CAISDQRGEAFF. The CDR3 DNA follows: TGTGCCATCAGTGACCAACGGGGGGAAGCTTTCTTT.